The clone carrying this TCR beta chain appeared once. Its cognate antigen is unknown. The source of the sample is a study of T-cell reconstitution after alpha-beta-depleted transplantation in children. Whole-study findings and limits: When one year had passed after transplant, most T-cell counts and diversity came from newly produced T cells. Surviving recipient T cells and thymic progenitors accounted for the high day-60 TCRbeta diversity observed in some patients. There were reportedly several hundred expanded graft clones from which alpha-beta T cells came about two months after transplant.

V shed 2 bases and J shed 4 bases, with 12 bases lying between them. Germline V gene sequence: CDR1 LNHDA, CDR2 SQIVND (reference sequence). There are 15 residues in the CDR3. The authors prepared the TCRbeta library with unique molecular identifiers. TCRdb ran MiXCR on the PCR reads and lists one entry per CDR3 protein. The table lists about 490,000 distinct CDR3 sequences, about 10% of them singletons. The rearrangement uses TRBV19 and TRBJ2-1, with D perhaps assigned TRBD1 or TRBD2 (5 bases each). The source of this sequence is a child aged 2 to 15 with inherited bone marrow failure, due to receive a stem cell transplant. This material consisted of PBMCs, taken before TCRalphabeta/CD19-depleted stem cell transplant. CDR3 bases: TGTGCCAGTAGTATACGGGACGGACGATACAATGAGCAGTTCTTC. Translation gives CASSIRDGRYNEQFF.